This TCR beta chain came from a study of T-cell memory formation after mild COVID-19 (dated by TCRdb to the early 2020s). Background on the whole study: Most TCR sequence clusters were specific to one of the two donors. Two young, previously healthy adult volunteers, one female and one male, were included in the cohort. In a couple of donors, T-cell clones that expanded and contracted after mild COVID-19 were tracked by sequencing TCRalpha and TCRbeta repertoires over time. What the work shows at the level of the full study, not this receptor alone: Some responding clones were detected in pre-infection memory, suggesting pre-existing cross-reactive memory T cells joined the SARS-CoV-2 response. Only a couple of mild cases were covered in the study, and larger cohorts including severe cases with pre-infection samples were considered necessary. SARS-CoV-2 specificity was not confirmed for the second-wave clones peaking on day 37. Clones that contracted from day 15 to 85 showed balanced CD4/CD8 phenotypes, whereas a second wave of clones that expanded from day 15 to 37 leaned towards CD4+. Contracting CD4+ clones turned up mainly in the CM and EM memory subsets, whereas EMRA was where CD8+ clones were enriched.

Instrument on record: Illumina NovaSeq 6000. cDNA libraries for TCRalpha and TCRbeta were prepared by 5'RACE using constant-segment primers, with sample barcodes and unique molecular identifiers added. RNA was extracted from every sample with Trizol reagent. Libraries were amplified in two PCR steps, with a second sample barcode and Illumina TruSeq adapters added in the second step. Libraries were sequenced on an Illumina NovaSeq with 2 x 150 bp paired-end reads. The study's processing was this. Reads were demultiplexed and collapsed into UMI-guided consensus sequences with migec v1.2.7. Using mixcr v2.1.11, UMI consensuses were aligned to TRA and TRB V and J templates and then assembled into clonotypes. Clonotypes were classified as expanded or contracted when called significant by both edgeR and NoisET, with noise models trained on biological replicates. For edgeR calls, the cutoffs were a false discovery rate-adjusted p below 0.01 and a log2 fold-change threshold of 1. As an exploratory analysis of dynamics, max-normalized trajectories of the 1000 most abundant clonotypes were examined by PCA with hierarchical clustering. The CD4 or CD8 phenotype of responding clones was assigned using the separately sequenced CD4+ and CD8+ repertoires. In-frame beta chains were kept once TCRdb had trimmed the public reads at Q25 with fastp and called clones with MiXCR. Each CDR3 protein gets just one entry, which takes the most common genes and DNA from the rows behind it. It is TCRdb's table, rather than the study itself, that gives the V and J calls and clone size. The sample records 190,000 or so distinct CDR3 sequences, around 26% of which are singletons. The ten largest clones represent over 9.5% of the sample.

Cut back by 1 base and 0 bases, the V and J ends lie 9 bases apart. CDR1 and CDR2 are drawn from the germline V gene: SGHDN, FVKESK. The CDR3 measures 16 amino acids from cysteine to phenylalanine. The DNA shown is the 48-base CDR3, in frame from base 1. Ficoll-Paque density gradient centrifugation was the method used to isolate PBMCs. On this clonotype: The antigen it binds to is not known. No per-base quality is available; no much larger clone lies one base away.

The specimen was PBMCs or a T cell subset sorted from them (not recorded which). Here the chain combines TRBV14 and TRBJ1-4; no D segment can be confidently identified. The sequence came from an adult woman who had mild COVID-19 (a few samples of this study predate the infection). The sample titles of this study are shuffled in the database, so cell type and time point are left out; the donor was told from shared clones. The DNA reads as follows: TGTGCCAGCAGCCAAGGGTCTGTTGCAACTAATGAAAAACTGTTTTTT. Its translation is CASSQGSVATNEKLFF.